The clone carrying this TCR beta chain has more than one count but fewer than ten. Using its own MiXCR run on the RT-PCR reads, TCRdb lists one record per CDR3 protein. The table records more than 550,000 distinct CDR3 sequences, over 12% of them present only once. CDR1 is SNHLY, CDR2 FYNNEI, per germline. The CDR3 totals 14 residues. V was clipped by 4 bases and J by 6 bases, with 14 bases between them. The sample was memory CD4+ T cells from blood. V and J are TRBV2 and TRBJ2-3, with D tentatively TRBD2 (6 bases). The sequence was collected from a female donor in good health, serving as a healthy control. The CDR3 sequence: CASSVARDSDTQYF. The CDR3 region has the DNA TGTGCCAGCAGTGTTGCGCGGGATTCGGATACGCAGTATTTT.